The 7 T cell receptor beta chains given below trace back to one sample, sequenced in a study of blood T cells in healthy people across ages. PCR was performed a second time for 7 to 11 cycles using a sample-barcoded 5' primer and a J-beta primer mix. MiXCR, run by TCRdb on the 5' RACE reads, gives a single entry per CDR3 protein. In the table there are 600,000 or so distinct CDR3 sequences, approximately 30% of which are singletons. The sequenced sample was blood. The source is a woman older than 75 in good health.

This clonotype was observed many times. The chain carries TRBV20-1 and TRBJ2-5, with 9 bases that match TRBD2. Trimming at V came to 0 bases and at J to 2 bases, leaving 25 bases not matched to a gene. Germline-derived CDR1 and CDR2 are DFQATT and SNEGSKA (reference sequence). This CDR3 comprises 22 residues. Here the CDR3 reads CSARDYSVGRFGLAGRQETQYF. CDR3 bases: TGCAGTGCTAGAGATTATTCCGTGGGGAGATTTGGGCTAGCGGGGCGACAAGAGACCCAGTACTTC.

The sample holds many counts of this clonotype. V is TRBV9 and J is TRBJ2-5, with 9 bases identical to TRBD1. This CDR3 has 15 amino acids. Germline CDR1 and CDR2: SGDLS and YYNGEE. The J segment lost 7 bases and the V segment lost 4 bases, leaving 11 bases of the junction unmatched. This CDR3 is CASSPGPGQGVTQYF. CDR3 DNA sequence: TGTGCCAGCAGCCCCGGCCCGGGACAGGGAGTGACCCAGTACTTC.

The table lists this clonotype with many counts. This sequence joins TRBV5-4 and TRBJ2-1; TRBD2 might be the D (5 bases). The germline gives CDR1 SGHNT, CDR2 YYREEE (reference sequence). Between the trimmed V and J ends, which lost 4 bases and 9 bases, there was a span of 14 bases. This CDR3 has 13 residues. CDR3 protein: CASSPLREGEQFF. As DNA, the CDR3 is TGTGCCAGCAGCCCCCTGAGAGAGGGTGAGCAGTTCTTC.

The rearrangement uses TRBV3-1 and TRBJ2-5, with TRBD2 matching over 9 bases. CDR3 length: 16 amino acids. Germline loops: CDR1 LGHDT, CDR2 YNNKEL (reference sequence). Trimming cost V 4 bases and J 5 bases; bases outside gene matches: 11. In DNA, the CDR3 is TGTGCCAGCAGCCGTGGCGGGGGGGCCTCTGAGGAGACCCAGTACTTC. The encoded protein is CASSRGGGASEETQYF.

The chain's CDR3 is CASSRSGDSYNEQYF. As DNA, the CDR3 is TGTGCCAGCAGTCGGAGCGGGGACTCCTACAATGAGCAGTACTTC. The rearrangement joins TRBV27 to TRBJ2-1; 7 bases line up with TRBD2. The J call is uncertain, as TRBJ2-7 better fits the DNA end. The CDR3 has 15 residues. Germline-derived CDR1 and CDR2 are MNHEY and SMNVEV (reference sequence).

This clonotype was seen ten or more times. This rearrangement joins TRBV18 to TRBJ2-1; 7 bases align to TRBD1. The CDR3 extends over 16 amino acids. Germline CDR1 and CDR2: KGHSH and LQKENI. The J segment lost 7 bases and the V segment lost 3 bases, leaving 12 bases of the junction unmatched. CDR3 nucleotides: TGTGCCAGCTCACCCCAGGACAGGACAAGGTCAAATGAGCAGTTCTTC. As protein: CASSPQDRTRSNEQFF.

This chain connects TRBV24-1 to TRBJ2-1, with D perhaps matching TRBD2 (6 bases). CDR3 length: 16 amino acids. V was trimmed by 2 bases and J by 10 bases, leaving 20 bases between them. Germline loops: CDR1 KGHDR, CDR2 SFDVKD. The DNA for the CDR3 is TGTGCCACCAGTGATTCCAGGACAAGGGCTGGGGGGGAGCAGTTCTTC. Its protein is CATSDSRTRAGGEQFF.